By share of the sample, the clone carrying this T cell receptor (beta chain) is medium-sized (0.01 to 0.1%). MiXCR was run by TCRdb on the 5' RACE reads, yielding one entry per CDR3 protein. The table lists tens of thousands of distinct CDR3 sequences, about 4.3% of them singletons. Germline CDR1 ENHRY, CDR2 SYGVKD. This CDR3 region has 14 residues. Trimming left V 0 bases short and J 4 bases short, with 9 bases between. This entry is derived from a study of early T cells in non-severe SARS-CoV-2 infection. Sequencing was performed on whole blood, taken at baseline. This receptor was obtained from an adult who was a healthcare worker with PCR-confirmed SARS-CoV-2 infection or an uninfected control (not recorded which). The chain links TRBV10-3 to TRBJ1-2, with TRBD1 as a possible D gene (5 bases). CDR3 residues: CAISESGVPYGYTF. The CDR3 DNA follows: TGTGCCATCAGTGAGTCAGGGGTCCCCTATGGCTACACCTTC.